The 2 T cell receptor beta chains below all came from one sample that was sequenced in a study of monozygotic twins with inflammatory bowel disease. For each CDR3 protein, TCRdb gives one entry from its re-call of the 5' RACE reads, without DNA. The table for this sample gives approximately 160,000 distinct CDR3 sequences. Sequenced input: blood. Every receptor here comes from a human donor with ulcerative colitis or Crohn's disease, or a healthy co-twin of an affected twin (not recorded which).

The chain recombines TRBV27 with TRBJ1-3; TCRdb designates TRBD1, a call that cannot be tested without DNA. The CDR3 spans 17 residues. Germline-derived CDR1 and CDR2 are MNHEY and SMNVEV (reference sequence). CDR3 protein: CASSLSGAAPSGNTIYF.

The rearrangement joins TRBV5-1 to TRBJ2-1; TCRdb lists TRBD1, though no DNA is available to test this call. Germline CDR1 and CDR2: SGHRS and YFSETQ. The CDR3 totals 19 residues. The CDR3 spells CASSPGTGWGQSSYNEQFF.